These 27 T cell receptor beta chains were sequenced from one sample in a study of shared clonotypes between healthy human individuals (TCRdb year 2020). Libraries were made using the immunoSEQ multiplex PCR assay. TCRdb provides this immuneACCESS table in a form limited to in-frame rearrangements. Some clones are lacking; in checked studies, under half of them reflect an unresolved V gene, and why the rest are absent is not known. For this sample the table gives a few hundred thousand clones, of which approximately 80% were detected only once. The ten largest make up around 12% of the sample. The sequenced sample was PBMCs. These receptors came from a woman aged 40 to 50 in good health. Some clones in this sample may be carry-over from other donors' samples.

Worth noting for this clone: This likely came from a read error, as a far larger clone is one base away. The rearrangement uses TRBV6-5 and TRBJ2-1; 9 bases line up with TRBD2. Germline V lookup: CDR1 MNHEY, CDR2 SVGAGI. V gave up 2 bases and J gave up 7 bases; unmatched junction bases: 6. This CDR3 spans 15 amino acids. DNA of the CDR3: TGTGCCAGCAGTTACGGACTAGCGACGTGGAATGAGCAGTTCTTC. Its protein product is CASSYGLATWNEQFF.

This clone occurred once. The rearrangement links TRBV10-3 to TRBJ2-7; D is perhaps TRBD1 or TRBD2 (5 bases each). The CDR3 runs 16 residues. Trimming cost V 2 bases and J 1 base, with 15 bases left between them. Germline values: CDR1 ENHRY, CDR2 SYGVKD. For the CDR3, the DNA is TGTGCCATCAGTGAGAGAGGGGCTCAGGGTTCCTACGAGCAGTACTTC. Translation: CAISERGAQGSYEQYF.

Concerning this clone itself: A single base is all that separates this from a far larger clone, so a read error is likely. No conserved phenylalanine or tryptophan is present at the end of the CDR3, so a read error is the likely explanation. The chain carries TRBV6-6 and TRBJ1-6, with a tentative D call TRBD1 (6 bases). CDR3 length: 14 residues. V was trimmed by 0 bases and J by 9 bases, leaving 9 bases between them. Germline lookup yields CDR1 MNHNY and CDR2 SVGAGI (reference sequence). In DNA form, the CDR3 reads TGTGCCAGCAGTTACTCGGGGGGCTCTTCACCCCTCCACTCT. This codes for CASSYSGGSSPLHS.

The chain combines TRBV27 with TRBJ2-1; TRBD2 aligns across 8 bases. The CDR3 covers 15 residues. V lost 6 bases and J lost 12; bases outside the gene matches: 16. Per the germline V gene, CDR1 is MNHEY and CDR2 is SMNVEV (reference sequence). CDR3 loop: CASSPAWAGGLRQFF. CDR3 nucleotides: TGTGCCAGCAGCCCCGCTTGGGCGGGAGGATTGCGGCAGTTCTTC.

Comment on this clone: Given a much more abundant clone one base away, this may be a read error. The chain uses TRBV27 and TRBJ2-3; D is undetermined. This CDR3 has 12 amino acids. Trimming took 5 bases from V and 1 from J, leaving 4 bases between them. Germline V gene lookup returns CDR1 MNHEY and CDR2 SMNVEV (reference sequence). In DNA, the CDR3 is TGTGCCAGCAGTACTCGCACAGATACGCAGTATTTT. Protein: CASSTRTDTQYF.

V is TRBV28 and J is TRBJ2-1; 13 bases are shared with TRBD2. The CDR3 has 19 amino acids. CDR1 and CDR2 (germline): MDHEN, SYDVKM. Trimming took 4 bases from V and 0 from J; bases not matched to a gene: 9. The CDR3 here is CASSSLKLAGGSSYNEQFF. Here the CDR3 DNA reads TGTGCCAGCAGTTCCCTGAAACTAGCGGGAGGGAGCTCCTACAATGAGCAGTTCTTC.

V and J are TRBV10-2 and TRBJ2-5; 9 bases match TRBD2. CDR1 is WSHSY and CDR2 is SAAADI in the germline V gene. CDR3 length equals 15 residues. With V trimmed by 6 bases and J by 2 bases, 7 bases remained unmatched. The DNA for the CDR3 is TGCGCCAGCAGGAGACTAGCGGAAATTCAAGAGACCCAGTACTTC. It encodes CASRRLAEIQETQYF.

This rearrangement joins TRBV30 to TRBJ2-3; no firm D call. The CDR3 sequence is 14 residues long. V was trimmed by 5 bases and J by 0 bases, leaving 12 bases between them. Per the germline V gene, CDR1 is GTSNPN and CDR2 is SVGIG (reference sequence). DNA of the CDR3: TGTGCCTGGTCGATTCATTCTAGCACAGATACGCAGTATTTT. Amino acid sequence: CAWSIHSSTDTQYF.

The rearrangement uses TRBV11-2 and TRBJ2-2, with a tentative D call TRBD2 (5 bases). Germline lookup yields CDR1 SGHAT and CDR2 FQNNGV. This CDR3 has 14 residues. The germline V and J ends were trimmed by 5 bases and 4 bases, with 11 bases remaining between them. The CDR3 DNA is TGTGCCAGCAGCCCCGTGACTATCACCGGGGAGCTGTTTTTT. This codes for CASSPVTITGELFF.

For this clone: A far larger clone is only one base removed, so a read error is likely. The sample contains more than one DNA sequence encoding this CDR3. The chain employs TRBV29-1 and TRBJ2-2; TRBD1 matches at 9 bases. Looked up from germline, CDR1 is SQVTM and CDR2 is ANQGSEA. V was pared by 4 bases and J by 8 bases, with 8 bases of the junction left unmatched. This CDR3 contains 14 residues. In DNA, the CDR3 is TGCAGCGTTGGGACAGGGGTGGCCACTGGGGAGCTGTTTTTT. Amino acid sequence: CSVGTGVATGELFF.

Note on this clone: The sample carries other DNA sequences with the same CDR3. V and J are TRBV11-2 and TRBJ2-7, with TRBD2 matching 9 bases. This CDR3 has 13 residues. Losses at the gene ends were 5 bases for V and 3 bases for J; bases not matched to a gene: 2. CDR1 and CDR2 from the germline V gene are SGHAT and FQNNGV. DNA of the CDR3: TGTGCCAGCAGCCTTAGCGGGAGCTACGAGCAGTACTTC. It encodes CASSLSGSYEQYF.

The CDR3, as DNA: TGTGCCAGCAGCGTACAGGGTTACACTGAAGCTTTCTTT. Translating gives CASSVQGYTEAFF. The genes are TRBV9 and TRBJ1-1; tentative D call: TRBD1 (5 bases). The CDR3 is 13 residues long. V gave up 1 base and J gave up 3 bases, with 7 bases separating them. Germline V gene data show CDR1 as SGDLS and CDR2 as YYNGEE.

The V gene is TRBV29-1, the J gene TRBJ2-5, with D perhaps TRBD2 (5 bases). The CDR3 sequence is 15 residues long. V gave up 1 base and J gave up 1 base, with 13 bases separating them. Germline V gene sequence: CDR1 SQVTM, CDR2 ANQGSEA. The CDR3 loop reads CSVEAQEAIQETQYF. CDR3 bases: TGCAGCGTTGAAGCCCAGGAGGCTATCCAAGAGACCCAGTACTTC.

This chain uses TRBV11-2 with TRBJ2-1, with 9 bases that match TRBD2. From germline, CDR1 is SGHAT and CDR2 FQNNGV. V lost 0 bases, J lost 9 bases, and 3 bases stayed unmatched. CDR3 length: 14 residues. This CDR3 reads CASSLDSGSGEQFF. The DNA of the CDR3 is TGTGCCAGCAGCTTAGATAGCGGGAGTGGTGAGCAGTTCTTC.

Regarding this clone: A read error may explain this, as a much larger clone is one base away. Other DNA sequences of this sample code for an identical CDR3. The rearrangement links TRBV28 to TRBJ1-1; 8 bases map to TRBD1. Germline CDR1 is MDHEN and CDR2 is SYDVKM. With 6 bases clipped from V and 1 base from J, the junction kept 4 bases outside the gene matches. This CDR3 has 14 amino acids. The CDR3 loop is CASSSGQGNTEAFF. CDR3 sequence (DNA): TGTGCCAGCAGCTCTGGACAGGGGAACACTGAAGCTTTCTTT.

The chain is built from TRBV5-1 and TRBJ2-1; 10 positions match TRBD2. The J segment lost 1 base and the V segment lost 2 bases, leaving 3 bases of the junction unmatched. In germline, CDR1 is SGHRS, CDR2 YFSETQ. There are 16 residues in the CDR3. The chain's CDR3 is CASSFSSGSSYNEQFF. The CDR3 DNA reads as TGCGCCAGCAGCTTTTCTAGCGGGAGTTCCTACAATGAGCAGTTCTTC. Full variable domain (remainder filled in from reference TRBV5-1 and TRBJ2-1): KAGVTQTPRYLIKTRGQQVTLSCSPISGHRSVSWYQQTPGQGLQFLFEYFSETQRNKGNFPGRFSGRQFSNSRSEMNVSTLELGDSALYLCASSFSSGSSYNEQFFGPGTRLTVL.

The V and J genes are TRBV18 and TRBJ2-3, with unresolved D. The germline V and J ends were trimmed by 3 bases and 0 bases, with 22 bases remaining between them. The CDR3 is made up of 19 amino acids. Germline assignment: CDR1 KGHSH and CDR2 LQKENI. CDR3 sequence: CASSPFGQTTQTSTDTQYF. The CDR3 DNA reads TGTGCCAGCTCACCGTTCGGGCAGACAACACAAACTAGCACAGATACGCAGTATTTT.

For this clone: This is likely an artifact of a read error, given a far larger clone one base away. This same CDR3 is encoded by further DNA sequences in the sample. This chain uses TRBV5-6 with TRBJ1-1; 10 bases map to TRBD1. The CDR3 totals 14 residues. The germline gives CDR1 SGHDT, CDR2 YYEEEE. The CDR3 bases are TGTGCCAGCAGCTCATGGGACAGGGGAACTGAAGCCTTCTTT. This sequence encodes CASSSWDRGTEAFF.

J is TRBJ1-2 and V is TRBV15; TRBD1 aligns across 9 bases. The length of the CDR3 is 15 residues. Trimming at V came to 1 base and at J to 3 bases, leaving 3 bases not matched to a gene. The germline gives CDR1 LNHNV, CDR2 YYDKDF (reference sequence). The CDR3 protein is CATSRGRTGDYGYTF. CDR3 coding DNA: TGTGCCACCAGCAGAGGACGGACAGGGGACTATGGCTACACCTTC.

This chain connects TRBV6-6 to TRBJ1-5; 9 bases agree with TRBD1. The trim removed 4 bases at V and 7 bases at J, leaving 11 bases unmatched. Looked up from germline, CDR1 is MNHNY and CDR2 is SVGAGI (reference sequence). The CDR3 is 16 residues long. The CDR3 bases are TGTGCCAGCAGTTTCCCTACAGGGGGCGCCGGCCAGCCCCAGCATTTT. This codes for CASSFPTGGAGQPQHF.

Of note for this clone: Given a far larger clone just one base away, this is likely a sequencing read error. The chain uses TRBV2 and TRBJ2-7; 7 bases align to TRBD2. This CDR3 has 16 amino acids. J gave up 1 base and V 4 bases, and 10 bases lay outside the gene matches. CDR1 and CDR2 from the germline V gene are SNHLY and FYNNEI. In DNA form, the CDR3 reads TGTGCCAGCAGTGTATCCAGCGGGGTGGGGTCCTACGAGCAGTACTTC. Encoded protein: CASSVSSGVGSYEQYF.

The chain has TRBV11-2 and TRBJ2-7, with TRBD2 identical over 13 bases. The length of the CDR3 is 16 residues. With V trimmed by 5 bases and J by 6 bases, 10 bases remained unmatched. Germline CDR1 SGHAT, CDR2 FQNNGV. The CDR3 DNA reads as TGTGCCAGCAGCGGATTAGGACTAGCGGGAGCCCGCGAGCAGTACTTC. Its protein product is CASSGLGLAGAREQYF.

This clone has more than one count but fewer than ten. The chain employs TRBV29-1 and TRBJ1-2; D is ambiguous. Germline V gives CDR1 SQVTM, CDR2 ANQGSEA. CDR3 length: 12 amino acids. V was trimmed by 4 bases and J by 0 bases, leaving 6 bases between them. This chain's CDR3 is CSVGASNYGYTF. CDR3 nucleotide sequence: TGCAGCGTTGGCGCCTCTAACTATGGCTACACCTTC.

As concerns this clone: A much larger clonotype is one base distant, so this may be a read error. Distinct nucleotide sequences in the sample also encode this CDR3. The V call is TRBV5-1, the J call TRBJ2-2; D not certain. Per the germline V gene, CDR1 is SGHRS and CDR2 is YFSETQ. Trimming removed 0 bases at V and 2 bases at J, with 5 bases between. The CDR3 has 14 residues. CDR3 nucleotides: TGCGCCAGCAGCTTGGTGGGAAACACCGGGGAGCTGTTTTTT. Its translation: CASSLVGNTGELFF.

About this clone: A far larger clone is only one base removed, so a read error is likely. V is TRBV27 and J is TRBJ2-7, with TRBD2 matching 10 bases. Looked up from germline, CDR1 is MNHEY and CDR2 is SMNVEV (reference sequence). The CDR3 has 16 residues. Trimming at V came to 4 bases and at J to 7 bases, leaving 13 bases not matched to a gene. The CDR3 DNA is TGTGCCAGCAGTTCGAAACTAGCGGGAAGGCCGGGTGAGCAGTACTTC. This translates into CASSSKLAGRPGEQYF.

The chain is built from TRBV10-3 and TRBJ2-3; D may be TRBD2 (5 bases). This CDR3 region has 14 residues. Trimming removed 7 bases at V and 4 bases at J, with 15 bases between. Germline CDR1 ENHRY, CDR2 SYGVKD. The CDR3 here is CAITGPQEADTQYF. Written as DNA, the CDR3 is TGTGCCATCACCGGGCCCCAGGAGGCAGATACGCAGTATTTT.

The chain uses TRBV5-1 and TRBJ1-4; 7 bases agree with TRBD1. The CDR3 covers 14 residues. The J segment lost 1 base and the V segment lost 4 bases, leaving 1 base of the junction unmatched. Per the germline V gene, CDR1 is SGHRS and CDR2 is YFSETQ. The CDR3 loop reads CASSRTGTNEKLFF. CDR3 bases: TGCGCCAGCAGCAGGACAGGAACTAATGAAAAACTGTTTTTT.